The 19 T cell receptor beta chains given below trace back to one sample, sequenced in a study of radiation and T cells in renal cell carcinoma. Time point given: baseline pretreatment blood. Treatment meaning: 15 Gy SBRT to primary tumor, nephrectomy 4 weeks later. Profiling relied on immunoSEQ multiplex PCR, and the TCRdb table lists in-frame clones only, not all of them. The table lists about 140,000 clones, roughly 80% of them singletons, with under 25% in the top ten. The starting material was blood, obtained from a patient whose treatment included radiotherapy and nephrectomy. Receptors originate from a woman in her 50s with renal cell carcinoma.

The chain recombines TRBV11-3 with TRBJ2-3; possible D gene TRBD2, 6 bases. CDR1 and CDR2 from the germline V gene are SGHNT and YENEEA. The length of the CDR3 is 16 residues. V lost 5 bases, J lost 3 bases, and 18 bases lay in between. CDR3 loop: CASSPRTGGRTDTQYF. For the CDR3, the DNA is TGTGCCAGCAGCCCTCGGACTGGGGGGAGGACAGATACGCAGTATTTT.

J is TRBJ2-5 and V is TRBV5-1, with 12 positions matching TRBD2. This CDR3 region has 16 residues. V shed 4 bases and J 1 base; nucleotides not matched to a gene: 5. Germline V gives CDR1 SGHRS, CDR2 YFSETQ. CDR3 nucleotides: TGCGCCAGCAGCCACCGACTAGCGGGAGCCCAAGAGACCCAGTACTTC. This codes for CASSHRLAGAQETQYF.

The genes are TRBV10-1 and TRBJ2-7; 11 nucleotides match TRBD2. CDR1 is WNHNN, CDR2 SYGVQD, per germline (reference sequence). CDR3 length equals 14 residues. Trimming took 5 bases from V and 5 from J; bases not matched to a gene: 5. DNA for the CDR3: TGCGCCAGCAGTAACCTAGCGGGAGGCCACGAGCAGTACTTC. It encodes CASSNLAGGHEQYF.

The V call is TRBV5-1, the J call TRBJ2-2; D perhaps matches TRBD2 (7 bases). V was cut by 4 bases and J by 4 bases, with 14 bases left in between. Germline CDR1 and CDR2: SGHRS and YFSETQ. The CDR3 has 15 residues. The CDR3 spells CASSGGAPTTGELFF. CDR3 DNA: TGCGCCAGCAGCGGGGGGGCCCCTACCACCGGGGAGCTGTTTTTT.

The V gene is TRBV27, the J gene TRBJ1-2; D is unclear. The CDR3 has 13 residues. Germline-derived CDR1 and CDR2 are MNHEY and SMNVEV (reference sequence). The V and J ends lost 3 bases and 8 bases respectively, with 13 bases between them. This chain's CDR3 is CASSLSSSGGYTF. CDR3 nucleotide sequence: TGTGCCAGCAGTTTGTCCTCATCGGGCGGCTACACCTTC.

This chain connects TRBV18 to TRBJ1-2; maybe TRBD1 (5 bases). V was clipped by 7 bases and J by 5 bases, with 17 bases between them. The CDR3 extends over 14 amino acids. Germline V lookup: CDR1 KGHSH, CDR2 LQKENI. This CDR3 is CASYARGGEYGYTF. The DNA for the CDR3 is TGTGCCAGCTACGCCCGGGGAGGGGAATATGGCTACACCTTC. Together with reference TRBV18 and TRBJ1-2, the CDR3 gives the full variable domain: NAGVMQNPRHLVRRRGQEARLRCSPMKGHSHVYWYRQLPEEGLKFMVYLQKENIIDESGMPKERFSAEFPKEGPSILRIQQVVRGDSAAYFCASYARGGEYGYTFGSGTRLTVV.

This clone was seen a few times. This sequence joins TRBV7-2 and TRBJ2-3; 7 bases match TRBD1. Trimming took 5 bases from V and 1 from J; bases not matched to a gene: 3. The CDR3 is 14 residues long. Germline CDR1 reads SGHTA; CDR2 reads FQGNSA. This CDR3 is CASSIDRGTDTQYF. Written as DNA, the CDR3 is TGTGCCAGCAGCATCGACAGGGGCACAGATACGCAGTATTTT.

V gene TRBV4-3 combines with J gene TRBJ1-2; D not resolved. V was pared by 0 bases and J by 0 bases, with 11 bases between. The CDR3 extends over 16 amino acids. Germline CDR1 LGHNA, CDR2 YSLEER. The CDR3 DNA follows: TGCGCCAGCAGCCAAGAAGCACAGTCGACTAACTATGGCTACACCTTC. This translates into CASSQEAQSTNYGYTF.

This clone has more than one count but fewer than ten. The chain links TRBV5-1 to TRBJ2-7, with D possibly called TRBD1 or TRBD2 (5 bases each). The V and J ends lost 3 bases and 3 bases respectively, with 19 bases between them. Germline V lookup: CDR1 SGHRS, CDR2 YFSETQ. The CDR3 contains 16 residues. The CDR3 DNA follows: TGCGCCAGCAGCTACTCCGGGACCAATGCGGACTACGAGCAGTACTTC. This sequence encodes CASSYSGTNADYEQYF.

The rearrangement links TRBV2 to TRBJ2-1; TRBD2 is a possible D gene (5 bases). The length of the CDR3 is 16 residues. Germline V CDR1 and CDR2: SNHLY, FYNNEI. V was cut by 3 bases and J by 0 bases, with 12 bases left in between. The CDR3 DNA reads as TGTGCCAGCAGTGATATGACGGGGAGCTCCTACAATGAGCAGTTCTTC. Amino acids: CASSDMTGSSYNEQFF.

The chain uses TRBV10-3 and TRBJ1-1; D might be TRBD1 (5 bases). Trimming pared 6 bases from V and 1 base from J, leaving 12 bases between. CDR1 and CDR2 (germline): ENHRY, SYGVKD. The CDR3 extends over 14 amino acids. Here the CDR3 DNA reads TGTGCCATCAGGGGAGGTCAGGGGAACACTGAAGCTTTCTTT. Translation: CAIRGGQGNTEAFF.

The CDR3 sequence is CASSLEGTTGELFF. CDR3 coding DNA: TGCGCCAGCAGCTTGGAGGGGACTACCGGGGAGCTGTTTTTT. The chain links TRBV5-1 to TRBJ2-2; tentatively, D is TRBD2 (6 bases). Germline lookup yields CDR1 SGHRS and CDR2 YFSETQ. Deletions cut 0 bases from V and 5 bases from J, with 8 bases between. The CDR3 runs to 14 residues.

The chain employs TRBV19 and TRBJ2-1; D may be TRBD1 (7 bases). Trimming removed 7 bases from V and 4 bases from J, with 14 bases in between. Germline V lookup: CDR1 LNHDA, CDR2 SQIVND (reference sequence). The CDR3 contains 14 residues. As DNA, the CDR3 is TGTGCCAGTACCTCTGCAGGGGGGTACAATGAGCAGTTCTTC. It codes for CASTSAGGYNEQFF.

The V gene is TRBV7-2, the J gene TRBJ1-1; no definite D call. Germline-derived CDR1 and CDR2 are SGHTA and FQGNSA. Trimming left V 6 bases short and J 0 bases short, with 11 bases between. The CDR3 totals 14 residues. CDR3 amino acids: CASRVDILNTEAFF. The CDR3 DNA reads as TGTGCCAGCAGAGTAGACATACTGAACACTGAAGCTTTCTTT. The full variable domain, with the rest looked up from reference TRBV7-2 and TRBJ1-1, is GAGVSQSPSNKVTEKGKDVELRCDPISGHTALYWYRQSLGQGLEFLIYFQGNSAPDKSGLPSDRFSAERTGGSVSTLTIQRTQQEDSAVYLCASRVDILNTEAFFGQGTRLTVV.

The J gene is TRBJ1-3, the V gene TRBV5-1; possibly TRBD1 for D (5 bases). Trimming removed 3 bases at V and 0 bases at J, with 19 bases between. The CDR3 consists of 18 residues. CDR1 is SGHRS, CDR2 YFSETQ, per germline. The CDR3 here is CASSSGTQAFTSGNTIYF. The CDR3, as DNA: TGCGCCAGCAGCTCCGGGACGCAAGCCTTCACCTCTGGAAACACCATATATTTT.

This clone has a single count. This sample includes further DNA sequences coding for the same CDR3. V usage is TRBV5-6 and J usage is TRBJ2-3; D call uncertain. CDR1 is SGHDT and CDR2 is YYEEEE in the germline V gene. This CDR3 region has 13 residues. Trimming shortened V by 0 bases and J by 3 bases, and 5 bases separated the two germline ends. The CDR3 coding sequence is TGTGCCAGCAGCTTGGGGAGTACAGATACGCAGTATTTT. Protein: CASSLGSTDTQYF.

The rearrangement joins TRBV10-3 to TRBJ2-7; D is perhaps TRBD1 (6 bases). This CDR3 has 11 amino acids. Germline-derived CDR1 and CDR2 are ENHRY and SYGVKD. Deletions cut 10 bases from V and 3 bases from J, with 10 bases between. The CDR3 protein is CASGQFYEQYF. For the CDR3, the DNA is TGTGCCAGCGGACAGTTCTACGAGCAGTACTTC.

V usage is TRBV19 and J usage is TRBJ2-5; D is perhaps TRBD1 or TRBD2 (6 bases each). The CDR3 runs 14 residues. The germline V gene has CDR1 LNHDA and CDR2 SQIVND (reference sequence). The V end was cut by 2 bases, the J end by 5 bases, with 12 bases between. CDR3 bases: TGTGCCAGTAGTATATCGGGGGCCGGGGAGACCCAGTACTTC. Amino acid sequence: CASSISGAGETQYF.

The chain employs TRBV7-2 and TRBJ2-1, with 8 bases identical to TRBD1. Germline lookup yields CDR1 SGHTA and CDR2 FQGNSA. The CDR3 has 12 amino acids. Trimming removed 0 bases from V and 14 bases from J; junction bases left unmatched: 3. CDR3 nucleotides: TGTGCCAGCAGCTTAGCCCAGGGGGCTAAGTTCTTC. This encodes CASSLAQGAKFF.